The next 14 T cell receptor beta chains were all read from a single sample in a study of cytomegalovirus exposure and HLA in healthy donors. Generated by immunoSEQ multiplex PCR, the TCRdb table keeps only in-frame clones and is missing some. The table shows 200,000 to 300,000 clones, with around 90% occurring only once. The specimen was PBMCs. These receptors were obtained from a woman aged 30 to 39 in good health and CMV-seronegative.

The chain links TRBV7-3 to TRBJ1-1, with D possibly TRBD1 on 6 matching bases. Germline CDR1 is SGHTA and CDR2 is FQGTGA. The length of the CDR3 is 16 residues. Trimming cost V 5 bases and J 0 bases, with 16 bases left between them. The CDR3 DNA reads as TGTGCCAGCAGCCCCTACGGGGGCATCATGAACACTGAAGCTTTCTTT. Translation: CASSPYGGIMNTEAFF.

The chain links TRBV10-2 to TRBJ2-7; D is unclear. This CDR3 contains 12 residues. Germline-derived CDR1 and CDR2 are WSHSY and SAAADI. Trimming removed 7 bases from V and 4 bases from J, with 11 bases in between. The CDR3 DNA is TGCGCCAGCATTAACGCAGCATACGAGCAGTACTTC. Translation gives CASINAAYEQYF.

V gene TRBV5-4 combines with J gene TRBJ1-1; D is perhaps TRBD1 (5 bases). CDR1 is SGHNT, CDR2 YYREEE, per germline (reference sequence). This CDR3 comprises 15 residues. The germline V and J ends were trimmed by 0 bases and 1 base, with 10 bases remaining between them. CDR3 sequence reads: CASSLEVTANTEAFF. The CDR3 DNA follows: TGTGCCAGCAGCTTGGAGGTGACAGCGAACACTGAAGCTTTCTTT.

This chain uses TRBV11-2 with TRBJ2-5; a possible D gene is TRBD1 (5 bases). The CDR3 is 14 residues long. The germline gives CDR1 SGHAT, CDR2 FQNNGV. V was clipped by 5 bases and J by 1 base, with 11 bases between them. The CDR3 DNA follows: TGTGCCAGCAGCACACCAGGGATCCAAGAGACCCAGTACTTC. It encodes CASSTPGIQETQYF.

This chain links TRBV9 with TRBJ1-1, with TRBD1 matching 9 bases. The CDR3 length is 14 residues. Germline assignment: CDR1 SGDLS and CDR2 YYNGEE. V lost 2 bases, J lost 6 bases, and 5 bases stayed unmatched. As DNA, the CDR3 is TGTGCCAGCAGCGTGGGACAGGGAATCTCTGAAGCTTTCTTT. Translated, it gives CASSVGQGISEAFF.

This sequence joins TRBV30 and TRBJ2-7; the match to TRBD1 covers 7 bases. The germline gives CDR1 GTSNPN, CDR2 SVGIG (reference sequence). The junction had 13 bases not matched to a gene; V was cut back by 2 bases and J by 6 bases. This CDR3 has 15 residues. The CDR3 spells CAWSWGTEVFGEQYF. The DNA for the CDR3 is TGTGCCTGGAGTTGGGGGACAGAGGTATTTGGCGAGCAGTACTTC. The variable domain in full, completed from reference TRBV30 and TRBJ2-7, reads SQTIHQWPATLVQPVGSPLSLECTVEGTSNPNLYWYRQAAGRGLQLLFYSVGIGQISSEVPQNLSASRPQDRQFILSSKKLLLSDSGFYLCAWSWGTEVFGEQYFGPGTRLTVT.

CDR3 region: CASSAPGTSGRETQYF. CDR3 bases: TGTGCCAGCAGCGCGCCCGGGACTAGCGGGCGAGAGACCCAGTACTTC. This chain uses TRBV11-3 with TRBJ2-5; 12 nucleotides align to TRBD2. J gave up 4 bases and V 5 bases, and 8 bases lay outside the gene matches. Germline-derived CDR1 and CDR2 are SGHNT and YENEEA. This CDR3 is built from 16 residues. Supplemented by reference TRBV11-3 and TRBJ2-5, the full variable domain reads EAGVVQSPRYKIIEKKQPVAFWCNPISGHNTLYWYLQNLGQGPELLIRYENEEAVDDSQLPKDRFSAERLKGVDSTLKIQPAELGDSAVYLCASSAPGTSGRETQYFGPGTRLLVL.

The rearrangement joins TRBV19 to TRBJ2-2, with D unclear. The germline gives CDR1 LNHDA, CDR2 SQIVND (reference sequence). Trimming pared 3 bases from V and 7 bases from J, leaving 9 bases between. This CDR3 is 13 amino acids long. Written as DNA, the CDR3 is TGTGCCAGTAGTATCGACGGGCTCGGGGAGCTGTTTTTT. Translated, it gives CASSIDGLGELFF.

The sample holds one count of this clone. The chain uses TRBV13 and TRBJ2-1; TRBD2 aligns across 8 bases. V was pared by 3 bases and J by 3 bases, with 4 bases of the junction left unmatched. Germline CDR1 is PRHDT and CDR2 is FYEKMQ (reference sequence). This CDR3 has 15 amino acids. The CDR3 loop reads CASSFRTSSYNEQFF. For the CDR3, the DNA is TGTGCCAGCAGCTTCAGGACTAGCAGCTACAATGAGCAGTTCTTC. Complete variable domain (other parts from reference TRBV13 and TRBJ2-1): AAGVIQSPRHLIKEKRETATLKCYPIPRHDTVYWYQQGPGQDPQFLISFYEKMQSDKGSIPDRFSAQQFSDYHSELNMSSLELGDSALYFCASSFRTSSYNEQFFGPGTRLTVL.

J is TRBJ2-2 and V is TRBV10-2; 11 nucleotides match TRBD2. Germline loops: CDR1 WSHSY, CDR2 SAAADI. The CDR3 is 16 amino acids. The ends lost 2 bases at V and 2 bases at J; junction bases unmatched: 1. CDR3 loop: CASSEGTSGNTGELFF. The CDR3 nucleotides read TGCGCCAGCAGTGAGGGGACTAGCGGCAACACCGGGGAGCTGTTTTTT.

This clone has a single count. This chain uses TRBV30 with TRBJ1-1; no definite D call. Germline loops: CDR1 GTSNPN, CDR2 SVGIG (reference sequence). The CDR3 has 14 residues. V lost 3 bases, J lost 6 bases, and 17 bases lay in between. CDR3 region: CAWSSLTVSPEAFF. CDR3 DNA sequence: TGTGCCTGGAGCTCCTTGACCGTTTCCCCTGAAGCTTTCTTT.

This clone has just a few counts. The chain uses TRBV5-5 and TRBJ1-5; D remains unclear. Germline CDR1 is SGHKS and CDR2 is YYEKEE (reference sequence). This CDR3 is built from 16 residues. Between the trimmed V and J ends, which lost 0 bases and 6 bases, there was a span of 16 bases. The CDR3 bases are TGTGCCAGCAGCTTGGTGGGCAGCCCCTCCTCTCAGCCCCAGCATTTT. Translating gives CASSLVGSPSSQPQHF.

Points on this clone: Other nucleotide sequences in the sample specify the same CDR3. This chain joins TRBV7-9 and TRBJ2-2; no definite D call. The V and J ends lost 1 base and 7 bases respectively, with 4 bases between them. Looked up from germline, CDR1 is SEHNR and CDR2 is FQNEAQ (reference sequence). The length of the CDR3 is 12 residues. The CDR3 DNA sequence: TGTGCCAGCAGCTTAGGGATCGGGGAGCTGTTTTTT. It yields the protein CASSLGIGELFF.

This clone appeared a single time. The gene calls are TRBV4-1 and TRBJ2-7; possible D gene TRBD2, 6 bases. This CDR3 is built from 17 residues. In germline, CDR1 is MGHRA, CDR2 YSYEKL. Trimming removed 4 bases from V and 7 bases from J, with 26 bases in between. The CDR3 DNA reads as TGCGCCAGCAGCCTAGATAAGGGGTCGGGACTCTTGGTGGAGCAGTACTTC. It yields the protein CASSLDKGSGLLVEQYF.